This TCR beta chain came from a study of spatial heterogeneity in lung cancer. Study summary: Alpha-chain sequences were detected in numbers that were consistently lower than beta-chain sequences. Study results and caveats: Blood showed ubiquitous tumor TCRs more often at resection than at routine follow-up.

TCRdb re-called the 5' RACE reads through MiXCR, storing one row per CDR3 protein. The sample has under 100,000 distinct CDR3 sequences; roughly 8.7% are singletons. In its sample, this clonotype was seen many times. Its antigen is undetermined. J lost 4 bases, V lost 0 bases, and 5 bases had no gene match. Germline V CDR1 and CDR2: MNHEY, SVGAGI. The CDR3 has 16 amino acids. Time point indicated: sample taken at primary tumor resection. Without sorting, whole RNA was sequenced from tumor, nontumor lung or frozen PBMC. The chain is built from TRBV6-5 and TRBJ2-2; TRBD1 aligns across 7 bases. The sequence derives from a male donor with early-stage non-small cell lung cancer. The sequenced sample was PBMCs, obtained at surgery. CDR3 nucleotides: TGTGCCAGCAGTTACTCGTCGACAGGGATCACCGGGGAGCTGTTTTTT. This codes for CASSYSSTGITGELFF.